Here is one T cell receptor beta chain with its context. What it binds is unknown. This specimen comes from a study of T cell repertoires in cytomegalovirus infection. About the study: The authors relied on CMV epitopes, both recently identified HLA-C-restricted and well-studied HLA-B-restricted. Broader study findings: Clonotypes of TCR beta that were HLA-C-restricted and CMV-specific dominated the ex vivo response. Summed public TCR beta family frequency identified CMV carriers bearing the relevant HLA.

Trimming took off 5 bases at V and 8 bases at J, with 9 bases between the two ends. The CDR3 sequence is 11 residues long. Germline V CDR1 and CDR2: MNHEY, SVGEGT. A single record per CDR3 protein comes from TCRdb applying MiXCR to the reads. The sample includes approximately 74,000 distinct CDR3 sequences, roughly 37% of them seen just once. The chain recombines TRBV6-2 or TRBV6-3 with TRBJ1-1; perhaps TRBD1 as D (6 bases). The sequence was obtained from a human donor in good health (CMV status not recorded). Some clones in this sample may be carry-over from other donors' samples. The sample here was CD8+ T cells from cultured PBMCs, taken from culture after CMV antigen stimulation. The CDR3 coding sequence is TGTGCCAGCAGTGCTGACAGGGAAGCTTTCTTT. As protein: CASSADREAFF.